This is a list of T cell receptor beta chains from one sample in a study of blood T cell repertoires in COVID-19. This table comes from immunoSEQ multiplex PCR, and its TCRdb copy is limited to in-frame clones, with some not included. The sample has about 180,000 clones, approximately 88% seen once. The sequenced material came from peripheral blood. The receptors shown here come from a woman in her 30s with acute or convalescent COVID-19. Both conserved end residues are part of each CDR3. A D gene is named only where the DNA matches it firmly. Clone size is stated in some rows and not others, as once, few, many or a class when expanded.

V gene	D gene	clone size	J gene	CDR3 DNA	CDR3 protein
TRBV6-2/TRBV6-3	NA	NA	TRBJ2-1	TGTGCCAGCAGTTACGGTTCCGGAGGCAACCACAATGAGCAGTTCTTC	CASSYGSGGNHNEQFF
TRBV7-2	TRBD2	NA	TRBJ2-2	TGTGCCAGCAGCCGTAGTCTAGCGGGAGTAAACACCGGGGAGCTGTTTTTT	CASSRSLAGVNTGELFF
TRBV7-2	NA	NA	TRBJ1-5	TGTGCCAGCAGCTTAGTAGTCTTGCCGGTGGGAGGTCAGCCCCAGCATTTT	CASSLVVLPVGGQPQHF
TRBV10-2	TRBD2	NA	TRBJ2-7	TGCGCCAGCAGGGCTCTAGCGGGAGACTACGAGCAGTACTTC	CASRALAGDYEQYF
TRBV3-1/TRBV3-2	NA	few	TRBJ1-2	TGTGCCAGCAGCCAAAGGGGAGGCCTCTACACCTTC	CASSQRGGLYTF
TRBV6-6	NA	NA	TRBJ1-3	TGTGCCAGCAGTTACAATCCGGGAGGAAACACCATATATTTT	CASSYNPGGNTIYF
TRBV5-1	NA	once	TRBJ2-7	TGCGCCAGCAGCAACCTCGGTACGTCCCTAGACTTC	CASSNLGTSLDF
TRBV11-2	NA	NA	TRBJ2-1	TGTGCCAGCAGCTTAAGGGACTTCAATGAGCAGTTCTTC	CASSLRDFNEQFF
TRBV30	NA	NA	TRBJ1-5	TGTGCCTGGAGTGTACGGTGGGCGCAGCCCCAGCATTTT	CAWSVRWAQPQHF
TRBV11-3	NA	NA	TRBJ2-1	TGTGCCAGCAGCCGCCCCTGGGGGACAGAGCAGTTCTTC	CASSRPWGTEQFF
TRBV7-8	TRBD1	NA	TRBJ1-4	TGTGCCAGCAGACTACAGGGGGCAAATGAAAAACTGTTTTTT	CASRLQGANEKLFF
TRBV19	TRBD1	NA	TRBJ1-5	TGTGCCAGTAAAGACAGGGGGATTGCGTATAGCAATCAGCCCCAGCATTTT	CASKDRGIAYSNQPQHF
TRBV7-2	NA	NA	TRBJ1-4	TGTGCCAGCAGCTTACTGAGGACTAATGAAAAACTGTTTTTT	CASSLLRTNEKLFF
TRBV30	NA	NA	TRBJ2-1	TGTGCCTGGACAGGATCCTATGAGCAGTTCTTC	CAWTGSYEQFF
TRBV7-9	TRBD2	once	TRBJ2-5	TGTGCCAGCAGCTTTCGGGGGGAGGAGACCCAGTACTTC	CASSFRGEETQYF
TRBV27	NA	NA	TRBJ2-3	TGTGCCAGCAGTCTCGGACACCCCGCAGATACGCAGTATTTT	CASSLGHPADTQYF
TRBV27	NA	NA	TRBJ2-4	TGTGCCAGCAGCCCTCCGGCCAAAAACATTCAGTACTTC	CASSPPAKNIQYF
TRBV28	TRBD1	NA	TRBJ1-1	TGTGCCAGCAGTTCCCTACAGGGGACCTACTCTGAAGCTTTCTTT	CASSSLQGTYSEAFF
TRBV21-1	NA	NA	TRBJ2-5	TGTGCCAGCAGCAGCCTACCTCAAGAGACCCAGTACTTC	CASSSLPQETQYF
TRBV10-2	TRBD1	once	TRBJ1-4	TGCGCCAGCAAAGACAGGGCAGCGGATGAAAAACTGTTTTTT	CASKDRAADEKLFF
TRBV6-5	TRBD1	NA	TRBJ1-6	TGTGCCAGCAGTTACTCCGGGACAGGGCTCCACTTT	CASSYSGTGLHF
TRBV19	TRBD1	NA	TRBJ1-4	TGTGCCAGTAGTATAGCGGACAGGGTTTCCGAAAAACTGTTTTTT	CASSIADRVSEKLFF
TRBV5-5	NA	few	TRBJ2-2	TGTGCCAGCAGCTTGTTAACGCAGGGTAACCCCGGGGAGCTGTTTTTT	CASSLLTQGNPGELFF
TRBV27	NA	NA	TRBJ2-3	TGTGCCAGCATCCGGGATCTGGATACGCAGTATTTT	CASIRDLDTQYF
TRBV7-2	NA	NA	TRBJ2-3	TGTGCCAGCAGCTCCCCCGGTGGCCTAGGAGACACAGATACGCAGTATTTT	CASSSPGGLGDTDTQYF
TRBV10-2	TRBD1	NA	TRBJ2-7	TGCGCCAGCAGACTACAGGGGTCATCGAACGAGCAGTACTTC	CASRLQGSSNEQYF
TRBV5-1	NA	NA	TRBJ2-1	TGCGCCAGCAGCCCGGCGGGACCCTACAATGAGCAGTTCTTC	CASSPAGPYNEQFF
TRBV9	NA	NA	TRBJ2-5	TGTGCCAGCAGCGTAGGTGGGGTTATGGAGGGGACCCAGTACTTC	CASSVGGVMEGTQYF
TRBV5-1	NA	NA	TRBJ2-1	TGCGCCAGCAACCTAGCCAATGAGCAGTTCTTC	CASNLANEQFF
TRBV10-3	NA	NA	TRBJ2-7	TGTGCCATCAGTGAGTGGGAGCGGACCTACGAGCAGTACTTC	CAISEWERTYEQYF
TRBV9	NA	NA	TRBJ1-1	TGTGCCAGCAGCGTAGGGGACTGGAACACTGAAGCTTTCTTT	CASSVGDWNTEAFF